The 10 T cell receptor beta chains below come from one sample, sequenced in a study of blood T cells in healthy people across ages (dated by TCRdb to about 2015). The library was obtained by 5' RACE. Instrument used: Illumina HiSeq 2500. The second PCR ran for roughly 7 to 12 cycles and used a J-beta primer mix along with a sample-barcoded 5' primer. TCRdb reprocessing: public reads trimmed at Q25 with fastp, clones called with MiXCR, in-frame beta chains kept. All rows with the same CDR3 protein become a single entry with the most common DNA and genes. The sample has hundreds of thousands of distinct CDR3 sequences on record, nearly 60% of them singletons. The top ten hold approximately 23% of the sample. The sample was blood. Receptors originate from a man aged 30 to 45 in good health.

This clonotype was recorded a few times. This chain uses TRBV7-2 with TRBJ2-5; perhaps TRBD1 as D (5 bases). The CDR3 length is 15 residues. V lost 2 bases and J lost 1, with 11 bases in between. The germline V gene encodes CDR1 SGHTA and CDR2 FQGNSA. The CDR3 is CASSLSTGRQETQYF. CDR3 sequence (DNA): TGTGCCAGCAGCTTATCAACAGGACGCCAAGAGACCCAGTACTTC.

J is TRBJ1-2 and V is TRBV5-1; 7 bases are shared with TRBD1. Trimming at V came to 4 bases and at J to 8 bases, leaving 23 bases not matched to a gene. CDR1 and CDR2 (germline): SGHRS, YFSETQ. The CDR3 contains 18 residues. DNA of the CDR3: TGCGCCAGCAGCCGATTGACCTCAAACAGGGGAGGGAGAGGCGGCTACACCTTC. This encodes CASSRLTSNRGGRGGYTF. The full variable domain, in which reference TRBV5-1 and TRBJ1-2 provide the parts outside the CDR3, is KAGVTQTPRYLIKTRGQQVTLSCSPISGHRSVSWYQQTPGQGLQFLFEYFSETQRNKGNFPGRFSGRQFSNSRSEMNVSTLELGDSALYLCASSRLTSNRGGRGGYTFGSGTRLTVV.

The chain has TRBV19 and TRBJ2-1; D is undetermined. The CDR3 totals 13 residues. Germline V gene lookup returns CDR1 LNHDA and CDR2 SQIVND (reference sequence). V lost 5 bases and J 10 bases, leaving 15 bases between the germline ends. In DNA form, the CDR3 reads TGTGCCAGTAGTCCAACGCTAAGTGGGGAGCAGTTCTTC. Amino acid sequence: CASSPTLSGEQFF. The full variable domain, with the rest looked up from reference TRBV19 and TRBJ2-1, is DGGITQSPKYLFRKEGQNVTLSCEQNLNHDAMYWYRQDPGQGLRLIYYSQIVNDFQKGDIAEGYSVSREKKESFPLTVTSAQKNPTAFYLCASSPTLSGEQFFGPGTRLTVL.

V usage is TRBV24-1 and J usage is TRBJ2-1; D unresolved. The germline V and J ends were trimmed by 0 bases and 9 bases, with 11 bases remaining between them. Germline values: CDR1 KGHDR, CDR2 SFDVKD. CDR3 length: 14 residues. The CDR3 nucleotides read TGTGCCACCAGTGATTTGGTCCGGAGTGGTGAGCAGTTCTTC. As protein: CATSDLVRSGEQFF.

This CDR3 reads CSAVRDRPYEQYF. CDR3 DNA sequence: TGCAGCGCAGTCCGGGACAGGCCCTACGAGCAGTACTTC. The rearrangement joins TRBV29-1 to TRBJ2-7; 8 bases are shared with TRBD1. Germline-derived CDR1 and CDR2 are SQVTM and ANQGSEA. The CDR3 covers 13 residues. J gave up 2 bases and V 7 bases, and 7 bases lay outside the gene matches.

The chain joins TRBV9 to TRBJ2-3; possible D gene TRBD2, 5 bases. V lost 2 bases and J 5 bases, leaving 21 bases between the germline ends. This CDR3 has 17 residues. Looked up from germline, CDR1 is SGDLS and CDR2 is YYNGEE. CDR3 in DNA: TGTGCCAGCAGCGTCCGAGGTGAGGGAGTCGGCGTAGATACGCAGTATTTT. Amino acids: CASSVRGEGVGVDTQYF. Based on the CDR3 plus reference TRBV9 and TRBJ2-3, the full variable domain is DSGVTQTPKHLITATGQRVTLRCSPRSGDLSVYWYQQSLDQGLQFLIQYYNGEERAKGNILERFSAQQFPDLHSELNLSSLELGDSALYFCASSVRGEGVGVDTQYFGPGTRLTVL.

This clonotype has more than one count but fewer than ten. Written as DNA, the CDR3 is TGTGCCAGCAGCCAAGAGTGGAACGGCAAGTACGAGCAGTACTTC. This gives the protein CASSQEWNGKYEQYF. J is TRBJ2-7 and V is TRBV3-1; D is undetermined. CDR1 and CDR2 (germline): LGHDT, YNNKEL (reference sequence). CDR3 size: 15 residues. Trimming left V 0 bases short and J 4 bases short, with 13 bases between.

This sequence joins TRBV29-1 and TRBJ2-1; 9 bases align to TRBD2. The CDR3 is 12 residues long. The V gene end was trimmed by 6 bases and the J gene end by 9 bases; junction bases not matched to a gene: 6. Looked up from germline, CDR1 is SQVTM and CDR2 is ANQGSEA. CDR3 region: CSVGGGAGEQFF. The CDR3 DNA reads as TGCAGCGTCGGCGGGGGGGCCGGTGAGCAGTTCTTC.

The V gene is TRBV7-2, the J gene TRBJ2-3; tentatively, D is TRBD2 (5 bases). Germline CDR1 and CDR2: SGHTA and FQGNSA. Trimming removed 8 bases at V and 4 bases at J, with 16 bases between. CDR3 size: 14 residues. The CDR3 reads CASRPGLLSDTQYF. In nucleotides, the CDR3 is TGTGCCAGCCGACCGGGGTTGCTCTCAGATACGCAGTATTTT.

The rearrangement uses TRBV20-1 and TRBJ1-2; 9 nucleotides match TRBD1. The CDR3 loop spans 15 amino acids. The ends lost 4 bases at V and 4 bases at J; junction bases unmatched: 10. Germline V gene sequence: CDR1 DFQATT, CDR2 SNEGSKA (reference sequence). The CDR3 DNA sequence: TGCAGTGCTATTTCCGGGACAGGGATCGGCTATGGCTACACCTTC. It translates to CSAISGTGIGYGYTF.